This TCR beta chain emerged from a study of Graves' ophthalmopathy and Graves' hyperthyroidism. Notes on the study in general: Blood samples also showed most expanded thyroid clonotypes exceeding 0.001 frequency.

Germline V CDR1 and CDR2: DFQATT, SNEGSKA (reference sequence). V lost 3 bases and J lost 4, with 12 bases in between. The CDR3 has 13 residues. Lactation, pregnancy, uncontrolled infections and other autoimmune diseases were all grounds for excluding patients. This clonotype was seen many times. Antigen: not known. RNA transcripts served as template for amplifying TCR beta CDR3 sequences. An initial RT-PCR round employing HTBI primers preceded a second-round multiplex PCR. TCRdb called the multiplex PCR reads again in MiXCR, with one record for every CDR3 protein. In the table there are roughly 350,000 distinct CDR3 sequences, about 17% of which are singletons.

The sequencing sample was made of peripheral blood. The rearrangement links TRBV20-1 to TRBJ2-5, with no clear D. The source of this sequence is an adult woman with stable Graves' hyperthyroidism. DNA for the CDR3: TGCAGTGCTAGCGTGCCCCCGACAGAGACCCAGTACTTC. This gives the protein CSASVPPTETQYF.